The present T cell receptor beta chain was sequenced within a study of identical twins. Study observations and caveats: The study found weaker excess twin sharing in beta out-of-frame sequences.

As regards this clonotype: Its target is not known.

The CDR3 covers 14 residues. CDR1 and CDR2 from the germline V gene are MDHEN and SYDVKM. V lost 6 bases and J lost 4, with 15 bases in between. In TCRdb, the 5' RACE reads were re-called with MiXCR into one record per CDR3 protein. The sample lists about 280,000 distinct CDR3 sequences; less than 9% were seen once. The data also belong to a second study, concerning yellow fever vaccine responses in identical twins. According to that study: Twins' vaccine T cell response reportedly seemed partly convergent, partly personalized.

The receptor was isolated from a young woman in good health. Sequenced: memory (CD45RO+) T cells sorted from blood. The J gene is TRBJ1-1, the V gene TRBV28; no definite D call. CDR3 coding DNA: TGTGCCAGCAGGCCCCGACGCCAGAGCACTGAAGCTTTCTTT. Translating gives CASRPRRQSTEAFF.